Presented here are 23 T cell receptor beta chains from one specimen sequenced in a study of T-cell reconstitution after alpha-beta-depleted transplantation in children. TCRbeta library construction was performed incorporating unique molecular identifiers. Using its own MiXCR run on the PCR reads, TCRdb lists one record per CDR3 protein. Here the sample spans around 380,000 distinct CDR3 sequences, around 9.9% being singletons. Source: PBMCs from the stem cell graft donor, taken from the stem cell graft. These receptors originate from a human donor who donated a stem cell graft to a child with acute myeloid leukemia.

This clonotype was observed at least ten times. This chain connects TRBV3-1 to TRBJ1-5; 7 bases are shared with TRBD1. Germline CDR1 is LGHDT and CDR2 is YNNKEL (reference sequence). The CDR3 covers 15 residues. With V trimmed by 2 bases and J by 5 bases, 6 bases remained unmatched. For the CDR3, the DNA is TGTGCCAGCAGCCAATCTTCAGGGGGGGATCAGCCCCAGCATTTT. Protein sequence: CASSQSSGGDQPQHF.

The table lists this clonotype with a few counts. The J gene is TRBJ2-2, the V gene TRBV5-1; 13 bases fit TRBD2. This CDR3 is built from 17 residues. Germline CDR1 and CDR2: SGHRS and YFSETQ. The V segment lost 2 bases and the J segment 5 bases; nucleotides outside the gene matches: 6. CDR3 nucleotide sequence: TGCGCCAGCAGCTTTGGACTAGCGGGAGTGTGGACCGGGGAGCTGTTTTTT. It codes for CASSFGLAGVWTGELFF.

The rearrangement joins TRBV4-1 to TRBJ2-1; D is uncertain. Germline V lookup: CDR1 MGHRA, CDR2 YSYEKL. V was pared by 0 bases and J by 7 bases, with 10 bases between. This CDR3 has 14 amino acids. DNA of the CDR3: TGCGCCAGCAGCCAAGATGAGTTGGAGAATGAGCAGTTCTTC. Protein: CASSQDELENEQFF.

The J gene is TRBJ2-3, the V gene TRBV5-1; D tentatively fits TRBD1 or TRBD2 (6 bases each). Trimming shortened V by 1 base and J by 6 bases, and 15 bases separated the two germline ends. The CDR3 sequence is 15 residues long. Germline loops: CDR1 SGHRS, CDR2 YFSETQ. The CDR3 protein is CASSLSGGGYDTQYF. CDR3 bases: TGCGCCAGCAGCTTGTCCGGGGGCGGCTACGATACGCAGTATTTT. The full variable domain, completed using reference TRBV5-1 and TRBJ2-3, is KAGVTQTPRYLIKTRGQQVTLSCSPISGHRSVSWYQQTPGQGLQFLFEYFSETQRNKGNFPGRFSGRQFSNSRSEMNVSTLELGDSALYLCASSLSGGGYDTQYFGPGTRLTVL.

This clonotype was recorded many times. This chain uses TRBV12-3 or TRBV12-4 with TRBJ2-7; 14 bases are a match to TRBD2. The junction had 7 bases not matched to a gene; V was cut back by 6 bases and J by 6 bases. The CDR3 spans 15 residues. The CDR3 sequence: CASSEGLAGAGEQYF. CDR3 DNA: TGTGCCAGCAGCGAGGGACTAGCGGGAGCGGGCGAGCAGTACTTC.

In this sample, this clonotype turned up many times. This chain links TRBV29-1 with TRBJ2-2; tentative D call: TRBD1 (7 bases). The CDR3 covers 15 residues. V lost 5 bases to trimming and J lost 5 bases, with 18 bases between them. Germline V lookup: CDR1 SQVTM, CDR2 ANQGSEA. The CDR3 DNA reads TGCAGCGTTTCAACAGGGGCGGGGAGGACCGGGGAGCTGTTTTTT. Residues: CSVSTGAGRTGELFF.

This chain joins TRBV7-2 and TRBJ2-1; 8 positions match TRBD2. V shed 4 bases and J 5 bases; nucleotides not matched to a gene: 7. Germline CDR1 is SGHTA and CDR2 is FQGNSA. CDR3 length: 15 amino acids. The CDR3 spells CASSSLSSGHNEQFF. As DNA, the CDR3 is TGTGCCAGCAGCTCCTTATCTAGCGGGCACAATGAGCAGTTCTTC.

A few counts support this clonotype. The chain uses TRBV3-1 and TRBJ2-5, with D maybe TRBD1 (6 bases). The CDR3 is 15 residues long. Deletions cut 0 bases from V and 5 bases from J, with 13 bases between. Per the germline V gene, CDR1 is LGHDT and CDR2 is YNNKEL (reference sequence). CDR3 in DNA: TGTGCCAGCAGCCAAGATAATCAGGGGTGGGAGACCCAGTACTTC. It specifies CASSQDNQGWETQYF.

CDR3 nucleotides: TGCGCCAGCAGCCGGACGGGGGCAGGCTATGGCTACACCTTC. Translating it yields CASSRTGAGYGYTF. The chain uses TRBV5-1 and TRBJ1-2; possibly TRBD1 for D (6 bases). V was shortened by 4 bases and J by 4 bases, with 14 bases between the two germline ends. CDR1 and CDR2 (germline): SGHRS, YFSETQ. There are 14 residues in the CDR3.

The chain employs TRBV2 and TRBJ2-2, with D possibly matching TRBD1 (5 bases). The germline gives CDR1 SNHLY, CDR2 FYNNEI. Deletions cut 5 bases from V and 1 base from J, with 8 bases between. This CDR3 is 14 amino acids long. The CDR3 DNA reads TGTGCCAGCAGTAAGACAGTGAACACCGGGGAGCTGTTTTTT. Translation: CASSKTVNTGELFF. Looking up the rest from reference TRBV2 and TRBJ2-2 gives the full variable domain: EPEVTQTPSHQVTQMGQEVILRCVPISNHLYFYWYRQILGQKVEFLVSFYNNEISEKSEIFDDQFSVERPDGSNFTLKIRSTKLEDSAMYFCASSKTVNTGELFFGEGSRLTVL.

This clonotype has only a few counts. V and J are TRBV5-1 and TRBJ2-3; D ambiguous. CDR3 length equals 16 residues. V lost 0 bases, J lost 2 bases, and 13 bases lay in between. Germline V gene sequence: CDR1 SGHRS, CDR2 YFSETQ. In DNA, the CDR3 is TGCGCCAGCAGCTTGGTGGCGGTCCGTCCCACAGATACGCAGTATTTT. It encodes CASSLVAVRPTDTQYF.

The chain links TRBV2 to TRBJ1-3, with TRBD1 matching over 7 bases. Germline assignment: CDR1 SNHLY and CDR2 FYNNEI. The CDR3 covers 15 residues. The junction had 7 bases not matched to a gene; V was cut back by 6 bases and J by 2 bases. CDR3 loop: CASSRGGTTGNTIYF. In DNA form, the CDR3 reads TGTGCCAGCAGCCGAGGGGGCACGACTGGAAACACCATATATTTT.

There are many counts of this clonotype. V usage is TRBV6-1 and J usage is TRBJ2-1; D is ambiguous. V lost 7 bases and J 0 bases, leaving 13 bases between the germline ends. Germline assignment: CDR1 MNHNS and CDR2 SASEGT. The CDR3 runs 15 residues. The CDR3 nucleotides are TGTGCCAGCAAGGGTAGCAGTAGCTCCTACAATGAGCAGTTCTTC. Protein product: CASKGSSSSYNEQFF.

This clonotype was counted between two and nine times. The genes are TRBV20-1 and TRBJ1-1; D unclear. CDR3 length: 11 residues. Germline V gene sequence: CDR1 DFQATT, CDR2 SNEGSKA (reference sequence). V shed 2 bases and J shed 8 bases, with 9 bases lying between them. Here the CDR3 DNA reads TGCAGTGCTAGAAGGCCAGGCGAAGCTTTCTTT. This codes for CSARRPGEAFF.

This clonotype has a handful of counts. The chain links TRBV9 to TRBJ2-1; 7 positions agree with TRBD2. This CDR3 has 14 amino acids. Germline V gene data show CDR1 as SGDLS and CDR2 as YYNGEE. V dropped 4 bases and J dropped 3; count of bases not matched to a gene: 4. CDR3 sequence: CASSPRTSYNEQFF. The CDR3 DNA reads as TGTGCCAGCAGCCCCCGGACTAGCTACAATGAGCAGTTCTTC. The variable domain in full, with the rest retrieved from reference TRBV9 and TRBJ2-1, is DSGVTQTPKHLITATGQRVTLRCSPRSGDLSVYWYQQSLDQGLQFLIQYYNGEERAKGNILERFSAQQFPDLHSELNLSSLELGDSALYFCASSPRTSYNEQFFGPGTRLTVL.

This clonotype was detected only a few times. The rearrangement links TRBV7-2 to TRBJ2-2, with TRBD2 as a possible D gene (5 bases). Germline assignment: CDR1 SGHTA and CDR2 FQGNSA. The CDR3 extends over 15 amino acids. The V gene lost 5 bases and the J gene lost 5 bases, with 15 bases spanning the gap. The CDR3 DNA sequence: TGTGCCAGCAGCCTAGATCGCAGAGGGACCGGGGAGCTGTTTTTT. It specifies CASSLDRRGTGELFF.

The chain has TRBV20-1 and TRBJ2-1; D unclear. V was shortened by 8 bases and J by 0 bases, with 14 bases between the two germline ends. This CDR3 is built from 14 residues. The V gene's germline CDR1 is DFQATT and CDR2 SNEGSKA (reference sequence). The chain's CDR3 is CSTGGPSSYNEQFF. The CDR3 nucleotides read TGCAGTACCGGCGGACCGAGCTCCTACAATGAGCAGTTCTTC.

The V and J genes are TRBV5-4 and TRBJ1-2, with D tentatively TRBD1 (5 bases). This CDR3 region has 14 residues. V was cut by 0 bases and J by 4 bases, with 10 bases left in between. Germline assignment: CDR1 SGHNT and CDR2 YYREEE (reference sequence). This CDR3 reads CASSLEGDLYGYTF. DNA of the CDR3: TGTGCCAGCAGCTTGGAAGGGGATCTCTATGGCTACACCTTC.

This chain connects TRBV14 to TRBJ2-5; D call uncertain. Trimming left V 0 bases short and J 7 bases short, with 6 bases between. CDR1 is SGHDN, CDR2 FVKESK, per germline. The CDR3 runs to 12 residues. The CDR3 region has the DNA TGTGCCAGCAGCCAAGACTTGGGGACCCAGTACTTC. Encoded protein: CASSQDLGTQYF.

This clonotype was detected ten times or more. The rearrangement uses TRBV25-1 and TRBJ1-4; a possible D gene is TRBD1 (6 bases). This CDR3 is 17 amino acids long. Germline V gene data show CDR1 as MGHDK and CDR2 as SYGVNS. Trimming took 6 bases from V and 0 from J, leaving 17 bases between them. CDR3 DNA: TGTGCCAGCAGCCACCCGGGACAAAGAACAACTAATGAAAAACTGTTTTTT. The encoded protein is CASSHPGQRTTNEKLFF.

This clonotype was recorded at least ten times. The V and J genes are TRBV5-7 and TRBJ2-1; a weak D match, TRBD2 (5 bases). Being an ORF, TRBV5-7 has a function that is uncertain. This CDR3 is built from 14 residues. V was trimmed by 4 bases and J by 3 bases, leaving 11 bases between them. The DNA of the CDR3 is TGTGCCAGCAGCCCACTAGGAAGCTACAATGAGCAGTTCTTC. The encoded protein is CASSPLGSYNEQFF.

This sequence joins TRBV9 and TRBJ2-6; D is unresolved. The CDR3 spans 18 residues. Germline V gene lookup returns CDR1 SGDLS and CDR2 YYNGEE. The V end lost 4 bases, the J end lost 2 bases, and 19 bases lay between the germline ends. The DNA of the CDR3 is TGTGCCAGCAGCCTTTATAACCAGGTTTCTGCTGGGGCCAACGTCCTGACTTTC. This encodes CASSLYNQVSAGANVLTF.

In its sample, this clonotype was seen a few times. The V and J genes are TRBV12-3 or TRBV12-4 and TRBJ1-5, with unresolved D. The V gene lost 7 bases and the J gene lost 0 bases, with 13 bases spanning the gap. The CDR3 loop spans 15 amino acids. The CDR3 DNA reads as TGTGCCAGCACCCCCGCTGGGGATAGCAATCAGCCCCAGCATTTT. As protein: CASTPAGDSNQPQHF.